The next 14 T cell receptor beta chains were all read from a single sample in a study of blood T cell repertoires in COVID-19. Produced via immunoSEQ multiplex PCR; TCRdb's table is partial and in-frame only. Among 70,000 to 90,000 clones listed, almost 85% were seen once. The specimen sequenced was peripheral blood. The receptors derive from a man aged 45-65 years with COVID-19, enrolled during active disease.

The chain uses TRBV18 and TRBJ2-1; D remains ambiguous. From germline, CDR1 is KGHSH and CDR2 LQKENI. The CDR3 consists of 14 residues. Trimming shortened V by 3 bases and J by 6 bases, and 12 bases separated the two germline ends. CDR3 DNA: TGTGCCAGCTCACCCAACTTGCCCCCCAATGAGCAGTTCTTC. As protein: CASSPNLPPNEQFF.

The V and J genes are TRBV4-3 and TRBJ1-1; 7 bases map to TRBD1. Germline lookup yields CDR1 LGHNA and CDR2 YSLEER. The CDR3 totals 16 residues. The trim removed 1 base at V and 1 base at J, leaving 6 bases unmatched. The CDR3, as DNA: TGCGCCAGCAGCCAAGTAAGGGGGCACGAGAACACTGAAGCTTTCTTT. It encodes CASSQVRGHENTEAFF.

This chain uses TRBV5-5 with TRBJ2-5; 16 bases map to TRBD2. CDR3 length: 17 residues. Germline lookup yields CDR1 SGHKS and CDR2 YYEKEE (reference sequence). The junction had 5 bases not matched to a gene; V was cut back by 0 bases and J by 6 bases. The DNA of the CDR3 is TGTGCCAGCAGCTTGGAGGGACTAGCGGGAGGGTGGAAGACCCAGTACTTC. This sequence encodes CASSLEGLAGGWKTQYF.

This rearrangement joins TRBV5-4 to TRBJ2-1; 13 nucleotides match TRBD2. The CDR3 totals 18 residues. Trimming took 4 bases from V and 0 from J; bases not matched to a gene: 7. CDR1 and CDR2 from the germline V gene are SGHNT and YYREEE (reference sequence). This CDR3 is CASSRRTSGSASYNEQFF. Here the CDR3 DNA reads TGTGCCAGCAGCCGCAGGACTAGCGGGAGCGCCTCCTACAATGAGCAGTTCTTC.

The chain is built from TRBV5-1 and TRBJ1-2; tentative D call: TRBD1 (5 bases). Per the germline V gene, CDR1 is SGHRS and CDR2 is YFSETQ. V lost 4 bases to trimming and J lost 4 bases, with 14 bases between them. The CDR3 is made up of 14 amino acids. The CDR3 reads CASSNGQGSYGYTF. Written as DNA, the CDR3 is TGCGCCAGCAGCAATGGGCAGGGAAGCTATGGCTACACCTTC.

V is TRBV5-1 and J is TRBJ2-4, with D perhaps matching TRBD2 (7 bases). Germline V gene sequence: CDR1 SGHRS, CDR2 YFSETQ. This CDR3 is 14 amino acids long. V gave up 4 bases and J gave up 8 bases, with 16 bases separating them. The CDR3 loop reads CASSPIGGLDIQYF. The DNA for the CDR3 is TGCGCCAGCAGCCCCATCGGGGGGCTCGACATTCAGTACTTC.

This clone was seen a few times. This sample also contains other DNA sequences that code for the same CDR3. The CDR3: CASSQAGGDNQPQHF. CDR3 in DNA: TGTGCCAGCAGCCAAGCGGGAGGGGACAATCAGCCCCAGCATTTT. The V call is TRBV4-2, the J call TRBJ1-5; perhaps TRBD1 as D (5 bases). CDR3 length equals 15 residues. Germline-derived CDR1 and CDR2 are LGHNA and YNFKEQ. V lost 1 base and J lost 3, with 10 bases in between.

V gene TRBV7-3 combines with J gene TRBJ2-1; TRBD2 is a possible D gene (6 bases). Trimming removed 4 bases from V and 13 bases from J, with 14 bases in between. Germline lookup yields CDR1 SGHTA and CDR2 FQGTGA. CDR3 length: 12 amino acids. The CDR3 DNA reads TGTGCCAGCAGCTACCCCGGGGGAACTCAGTTCTTC. It specifies CASSYPGGTQFF.

The rearrangement joins TRBV2 to TRBJ2-2; 8 bases line up with TRBD1. The germline gives CDR1 SNHLY, CDR2 FYNNEI. CDR3 length equals 16 residues. Trimming removed 6 bases from V and 0 bases from J; junction bases left unmatched: 6. CDR3 region: CASRATGASNTGELFF. The CDR3 DNA sequence: TGTGCCAGCAGGGCGACAGGGGCCTCGAACACCGGGGAGCTGTTTTTT. Full variable domain (outside the CDR3, taken from reference TRBV2 and TRBJ2-2): EPEVTQTPSHQVTQMGQEVILRCVPISNHLYFYWYRQILGQKVEFLVSFYNNEISEKSEIFDDQFSVERPDGSNFTLKIRSTKLEDSAMYFCASRATGASNTGELFFGEGSRLTVL.

The chain has TRBV15 and TRBJ2-1, with 7 bases identical to TRBD2. Looked up from germline, CDR1 is LNHNV and CDR2 is YYDKDF (reference sequence). The CDR3 length is 17 residues. After removal of 2 bases from V and 5 bases from J, the junction contained 12 bases not matched to a gene. The CDR3 DNA is TGTGCCACCAGCAGAACCTTAGCGGGTCCCCACAACAATGAGCAGTTCTTC. Protein: CATSRTLAGPHNNEQFF.

The chain combines TRBV19 with TRBJ2-7, with a possible D match to TRBD2 (6 bases). The V end was cut by 3 bases, the J end by 3 bases, with 15 bases between. CDR1 and CDR2 (germline): LNHDA, SQIVND (reference sequence). The CDR3 length is 15 residues. This CDR3 reads CASSISGGNLYEQYF. The CDR3 DNA sequence: TGTGCCAGTAGTATTTCTGGAGGGAACCTCTACGAGCAGTACTTC.

The V call is TRBV29-1, the J call TRBJ1-2, with D perhaps matching TRBD1 (6 bases). The ends were cut back, 8 bases at V and 2 bases at J, with 15 bases in the middle. The germline V gene encodes CDR1 SQVTM and CDR2 ANQGSEA. The CDR3 consists of 13 residues. CDR3 sequence (DNA): TGCAGCACCTTGGAGACAGGAAACTATGGCTACACCTTC. It encodes CSTLETGNYGYTF. Looking up the rest from reference TRBV29-1 and TRBJ1-2 gives the full variable domain: SAVISQKPSRDICQRGTSLTIQCQVDSQVTMMFWYRQQPGQSLTLIATANQGSEATYESGFVIDKFPISRPNLTFSTLTVSNMSPEDSSIYLCSTLETGNYGYTFGSGTRLTVV.

The chain has TRBV7-6 and TRBJ2-7, with TRBD2 matching over 9 bases. J was trimmed by 2 bases and V by 2 bases; bases with no gene match: 13. The CDR3 runs 18 residues. Germline CDR1 SGHVS, CDR2 FNYEAQ. CDR3 loop: CASSLSVSGTSFAYEQYF. The CDR3 DNA follows: TGTGCCAGCAGCTTAAGCGTATCCGGGACTAGCTTTGCCTACGAGCAGTACTTC. Supplemented by reference TRBV7-6 and TRBJ2-7, the full variable domain reads GAGVSQSPRYKVTKRGQDVALRCDPISGHVSLYWYRQALGQGPEFLTYFNYEAQQDKSGLPNDRFSAERPEGSISTLTIQRTEQRDSAMYRCASSLSVSGTSFAYEQYFGPGTRLTVT.

The chain employs TRBV30 and TRBJ2-7, with D possibly TRBD2 on 6 matching bases. This CDR3 region has 12 residues. Germline assignment: CDR1 GTSNPN and CDR2 SVGIG (reference sequence). V lost 6 bases, J lost 6 bases, and 15 bases lay in between. Written as DNA, the CDR3 is TGTGCCTGTCGGAGGGCCCTCTCCGAGCAGTACTTC. Its translation: CACRRALSEQYF.